A selection of T cell receptor beta chains follows, all from one sample in a study of blood T cell repertoires in COVID-19. Sequencing was performed with immunoSEQ multiplex PCR; in TCRdb, only in-frame clones are kept and a portion is missing. The repertoire has some 41,000 clones, 82% of them found once; the top ten carry about 4%. The sequencing input was peripheral blood. All receptors come from a woman in her seventies with acute or convalescent COVID-19. Each CDR3 is given with its conserved first and last residue. The order of the fields is D gene, clone size, J gene, V gene, CDR3 DNA, CDR3 protein. The D gene is left open where the match is weak. Expanded clones get a size class; other rows say once, few or many, or leave the size out.

d_call: TRBD1
clone_size: few
j_call: TRBJ2-7
v_call: TRBV10-3
cdr3_nt: TGTGCCATCAACTACAGGGGGCTTGATTCGGACGAGCAGTACTTC
cdr3_aa: CAINYRGLDSDEQYF

d_call: TRBD1
clone_size: .
j_call: TRBJ1-3
v_call: TRBV28
cdr3_nt: TGTGCCAGCAGTTTCAGGACAGGTCTACTATCTGGAAACACCATATATTTT
cdr3_aa: CASSFRTGLLSGNTIYF

d_call: .
clone_size: .
j_call: TRBJ1-1
v_call: TRBV30
cdr3_nt: TGTGCCTGGGACGGGTTGGGGGGAGCTTTCTTT
cdr3_aa: CAWDGLGGAFF

d_call: TRBD1
clone_size: .
j_call: TRBJ1-3
v_call: TRBV30
cdr3_nt: TGTGCCTGGAGTGTAAGCAGGGGGGTACACACCATATATTTT
cdr3_aa: CAWSVSRGVHTIYF

d_call: .
clone_size: .
j_call: TRBJ2-2
v_call: TRBV5-6
cdr3_nt: TGTGCCAGCAGCCTGGCAGGGCCCGGGGAGCTGTTTTTT
cdr3_aa: CASSLAGPGELFF

d_call: TRBD1
clone_size: .
j_call: TRBJ1-6
v_call: TRBV19
cdr3_nt: TGTGCCAGTACCCTCGGGGACAGGGGAGGTTCACCCCTCCACTTT
cdr3_aa: CASTLGDRGGSPLHF

d_call: TRBD1
clone_size: .
j_call: TRBJ2-3
v_call: TRBV10-3
cdr3_nt: TGTGCCACGGGACAGAAAGACACAGATACGCAGTATTTT
cdr3_aa: CATGQKDTDTQYF

d_call: .
clone_size: .
j_call: TRBJ2-1
v_call: TRBV27
cdr3_nt: TGTGCCAGCAGTTTAATTTACGGGAGTCTGTCCTACAATGAGCAGTTCTTC
cdr3_aa: CASSLIYGSLSYNEQFF

d_call: .
clone_size: once
j_call: TRBJ1-2
v_call: TRBV13
cdr3_nt: TGTGCCAGCAGCCCTGGGGCAGGATTTAACTATGGCTACACCTTC
cdr3_aa: CASSPGAGFNYGYTF

d_call: .
clone_size: .
j_call: TRBJ1-6
v_call: TRBV6-6
cdr3_nt: TGTGCCAGCGGGGGGGCCTCCTATAATTCACCCCTCCACTTT
cdr3_aa: CASGGASYNSPLHF

d_call: TRBD2
clone_size: few
j_call: TRBJ2-7
v_call: TRBV7-3
cdr3_nt: TGTGCCAGCAGCATCGAAGCGGGGACCTACTACGAGCAGTACTTC
cdr3_aa: CASSIEAGTYYEQYF

d_call: TRBD1
clone_size: few
j_call: TRBJ1-1
v_call: TRBV11-3
cdr3_nt: TGTGCCAGCAGCTTAGGACAGGGTGAAGCTTTCTTT
cdr3_aa: CASSLGQGEAFF

d_call: .
clone_size: few
j_call: TRBJ2-5
v_call: TRBV7-9
cdr3_nt: TGTGCCAGCAGCCCGCAGGGAGGCGAGAAGACCCAGTACTTC
cdr3_aa: CASSPQGGEKTQYF

d_call: TRBD1
clone_size: .
j_call: TRBJ2-2
v_call: TRBV19
cdr3_nt: TGTGCCAGTCATAAGACAGGGAACCCGAACACCGGGGAGCTGTTTTTT
cdr3_aa: CASHKTGNPNTGELFF

d_call: .
clone_size: .
j_call: TRBJ2-1
v_call: TRBV28
cdr3_nt: TGTGCCAGCAGTTTAGGGGCTAATGAGCAGTTCTTC
cdr3_aa: CASSLGANEQFF

d_call: .
clone_size: .
j_call: TRBJ2-5
v_call: TRBV19
cdr3_nt: TGTGCCAGTAGTATCACTCCCGGGACATCCCATGAAGAGACCCAGTACTTC
cdr3_aa: CASSITPGTSHEETQYF

d_call: .
clone_size: .
j_call: TRBJ2-7
v_call: TRBV7-3
cdr3_nt: TGTGCCAGCAGCTTAATCGGGGGGCGCGGCGAGCAGTACTTC
cdr3_aa: CASSLIGGRGEQYF

d_call: .
clone_size: few
j_call: TRBJ1-1
v_call: TRBV12-2
cdr3_nt: TGTGCAAGGACATACATAGCGGGGGGCTGTGAAGCTTTCTTT
cdr3_aa: CARTYIAGGCEAFF

d_call: .
clone_size: .
j_call: TRBJ1-1
v_call: TRBV23-1
cdr3_nt: TGCGCCAGCAAGCACACTGAAGCTTTCTTT
cdr3_aa: CASKHTEAFF

d_call: TRBD1
clone_size: .
j_call: TRBJ1-2
v_call: TRBV2
cdr3_nt: TGTGCCAGCAGTTTAATCCTGGGGGGACAGTTTGGCTACACCTTC
cdr3_aa: CASSLILGGQFGYTF

d_call: .
clone_size: .
j_call: TRBJ2-5
v_call: TRBV12-3/TRBV12-4
cdr3_nt: TGTGCCAGCAGTTGGGGACACGGAGAGACCCAGTACTTC
cdr3_aa: CASSWGHGETQYF

d_call: .
clone_size: .
j_call: TRBJ2-3
v_call: TRBV7-8
cdr3_nt: TGTGCCAGCAGCTTACGGGAAGGCTCTAGCACAGATACGCAGTATTTT
cdr3_aa: CASSLREGSSTDTQYF